A single sample gave rise to the 21 T cell receptor beta chains below, sequenced in a study of stem cell transplantation in POMP-related autoinflammatory disease. Data came from immunoSEQ multiplex PCR; TCRdb stores just in-frame clones and leaves some out. The profile shows some 2,000 clones, around 85% of them singletons. Source: Tregs from PBMCs, taken before stem cell transplantation. Every receptor here comes from a human donor with POMP-related autoinflammation and immune dysregulation (PRAID).

This chain joins TRBV2 and TRBJ2-2, with D hard to call. The V and J ends lost 7 bases and 5 bases respectively, with 5 bases between them. The length of the CDR3 is 11 residues. The germline V gene has CDR1 SNHLY and CDR2 FYNNEI. CDR3 loop: CASTLTGELFF. As DNA, the CDR3 is TGTGCCAGCACCCTAACCGGGGAGCTGTTTTTT. Complete variable domain (other parts from reference TRBV2 and TRBJ2-2): EPEVTQTPSHQVTQMGQEVILRCVPISNHLYFYWYRQILGQKVEFLVSFYNNEISEKSEIFDDQFSVERPDGSNFTLKIRSTKLEDSAMYFCASTLTGELFFGEGSRLTVL.

The chain uses TRBV15 and TRBJ2-7, with no clear D. Germline lookup yields CDR1 LNHNV and CDR2 YYDKDF (reference sequence). Trimming removed 6 bases from V and 6 bases from J, with 15 bases in between. The CDR3 spans 13 residues. CDR3 bases: TGTGCCACCAGGGACCTCGGCGTTACCGAGCAGTACTTC. This translates into CATRDLGVTEQYF.

The V call is TRBV9, the J call TRBJ1-5, with 8 bases identical to TRBD1. The CDR3 runs to 15 residues. The germline V gene encodes CDR1 SGDLS and CDR2 YYNGEE. Trimming cost V 3 bases and J 10 bases; bases outside gene matches: 12. The CDR3 loop is CASSAGTGAGEPQHF. The DNA for the CDR3 is TGTGCCAGCAGCGCGGGGACAGGTGCCGGGGAACCCCAGCATTTT.

V is TRBV7-2 and J is TRBJ2-7; 8 bases agree with TRBD2. The CDR3 covers 14 residues. CDR1 SGHTA and CDR2 FQGNSA come from the germline V gene. With 2 bases clipped from V and 0 bases from J, the junction kept 0 bases outside the gene matches. CDR3 residues: CASSLLAGSYEQYF. In DNA, the CDR3 is TGTGCCAGCAGCTTACTAGCGGGCTCCTACGAGCAGTACTTC.

This clone was seen a single time. The chain couples TRBV18 to TRBJ1-2; 7 nucleotides line up with TRBD1. V shed 5 bases and J 0 bases; nucleotides not matched to a gene: 6. CDR3 length equals 15 residues. Germline CDR1 reads KGHSH; CDR2 reads LQKENI. The chain's CDR3 is CASSARGLPNYGYTF. DNA for the CDR3: TGTGCCAGCTCAGCAAGGGGGCTGCCTAACTATGGCTACACCTTC. Filled out from reference TRBV18 and TRBJ1-2, the complete variable domain reads NAGVMQNPRHLVRRRGQEARLRCSPMKGHSHVYWYRQLPEEGLKFMVYLQKENIIDESGMPKERFSAEFPKEGPSILRIQQVVRGDSAAYFCASSARGLPNYGYTFGSGTRLTVV.

In its sample, this clone was seen a few times. The chain carries TRBV6-1 and TRBJ2-3; 10 bases are shared with TRBD2. Unmatched junction bases numbered 6, after V lost 2 bases and J lost 4 bases. The V gene's germline CDR1 is MNHNS and CDR2 SASEGT. The CDR3 spans 16 residues. Written as DNA, the CDR3 is TGTGCCAGCAGTGAAATGGAGCGGGGGGGCCCAGATACGCAGTATTTT. It yields the protein CASSEMERGGPDTQYF.

This clone was seen a single time. The rearrangement uses TRBV20-1 and TRBJ2-1, with unresolved D. CDR1 and CDR2 from the germline V gene are DFQATT and SNEGSKA (reference sequence). The V end was cut by 3 bases, the J end by 3 bases, with 3 bases between. There are 11 residues in the CDR3. CDR3 nucleotide sequence: TGCAGTGCTAGGGACTACAATGAGCAGTTCTTC. It specifies CSARDYNEQFF.

The CDR3 coding sequence is TGCGCATCAAAACGGGAGACCCAGTACTTC. Amino acid sequence: CASKRETQYF. V usage is TRBV20-1 and J usage is TRBJ2-5; D not resolved. This CDR3 contains 10 residues. Germline V gene data show CDR1 as DFQATT and CDR2 as SNEGSKA (reference sequence).

The chain links TRBV5-4 to TRBJ2-7; perhaps TRBD2 as D (5 bases). Trimming took 4 bases from V and 7 from J, leaving 12 bases between them. Germline-derived CDR1 and CDR2 are SGHNT and YYREEE (reference sequence). CDR3 length equals 12 residues. The CDR3 sequence is CASSPRGGEQYF. The CDR3 DNA sequence: TGTGCCAGCAGCCCTCGAGGCGGGGAGCAGTACTTC. Together with reference TRBV5-4 and TRBJ2-7, the CDR3 gives the full variable domain: ETGVTQSPTHLIKTRGQQVTLRCSSQSGHNTVSWYQQALGQGPQFIFQYYREEENGRGNFPPRFSGLQFPNYSSELNVNALELDDSALYLCASSPRGGEQYFGPGTRLTVT.

This sequence joins TRBV5-1 and TRBJ2-1, with D maybe TRBD1 (5 bases). This CDR3 contains 12 residues. Germline V lookup: CDR1 SGHRS, CDR2 YFSETQ. Trimming removed 3 bases from V and 5 bases from J, with 6 bases in between. In nucleotides, the CDR3 is TGCGCCAGCAGCTGGACAAACAATGAGCAGTTCTTC. It codes for CASSWTNNEQFF.

The chain couples TRBV7-2 to TRBJ2-5; 9 nucleotides align to TRBD2. Trimming at V came to 3 bases and at J to 2 bases, leaving 1 base not matched to a gene. This CDR3 is built from 14 residues. Germline CDR1 is SGHTA and CDR2 is FQGNSA. CDR3 bases: TGTGCCAGCAGCTTGACTAGCGGACAAGAGACCCAGTACTTC. Protein: CASSLTSGQETQYF.

The rearrangement links TRBV28 to TRBJ1-5, with TRBD1 identical over 7 bases. After removal of 6 bases from V and 7 bases from J, the junction contained 12 bases not matched to a gene. This CDR3 contains 15 residues. The V gene's germline CDR1 is MDHEN and CDR2 SYDVKM. The CDR3 here is CASRSYRGSGQPQHF. In nucleotides, the CDR3 is TGTGCCAGCAGGTCGTACAGGGGCTCGGGGCAGCCCCAGCATTTT.

The rearrangement joins TRBV21-1 to TRBJ2-7; TRBD1, the D gene given by the table, was not confirmed from the DNA. TRBV21-1 is a pseudogene locus. The CDR3 spans 13 residues. The CDR3 bases are TGTGCCAGTTTACAGGGACCTCCCTACGAGCAGTACTTC. Protein: CASLQGPPYEQYF.

Concerning this clone itself: A junction end diverges from the germline sequence, so it may reflect a read error. Other DNA variants within this sample encode the same CDR3. The chain links TRBV6-5 to TRBJ2-6; D is perhaps TRBD1 (6 bases). The CDR3 is 14 amino acids. The germline CDR1 and CDR2 sequences are MNHEY and SVGAGI. In DNA, the CDR3 is TGTGCCAGCAGTCCAGGGGCTGGAGCCAACGTCCTGACTTTC. Its translation is CASSPGAGANVLTF.

The chain is built from TRBV5-6 and TRBJ2-1; a possible D gene is TRBD2 (5 bases). V dropped 3 bases and J dropped 2 bases, with 18 bases sitting between them. The CDR3 loop spans 17 amino acids. Germline V gene data show CDR1 as SGHDT and CDR2 as YYEEEE. CDR3 DNA: TGTGCCAGCAGCTCAATCCCTAGCTCGTGGGCCTACAATGAGCAGTTCTTC. It specifies CASSSIPSSWAYNEQFF.

As DNA, the CDR3 is TGTGCCAGCAGCTCAGTACGGGGGCGCGGGACCCAGTACTTC. Amino acid sequence: CASSSVRGRGTQYF. The rearrangement joins TRBV7-2 to TRBJ2-5; either TRBD1 or TRBD2 may fit D (6 bases each). CDR3 size: 14 residues. Trimming took off 4 bases at V and 7 bases at J, with 16 bases between the two ends. Per germline, CDR1 SGHTA and CDR2 FQGNSA. The full variable domain, in which reference TRBV7-2 and TRBJ2-5 provide the parts outside the CDR3, is GAGVSQSPSNKVTEKGKDVELRCDPISGHTALYWYRQSLGQGLEFLIYFQGNSAPDKSGLPSDRFSAERTGGSVSTLTIQRTQQEDSAVYLCASSSVRGRGTQYFGPGTRLLVL.

V and J are TRBV5-1 and TRBJ1-1, with no clear D. Per the germline V gene, CDR1 is SGHRS and CDR2 is YFSETQ. There are 13 residues in the CDR3. The ends were cut back, 0 bases at V and 4 bases at J, with 7 bases in the middle. As DNA, the CDR3 is TGCGCCAGCAGCTTGGGAGCAGTCACTGAAGCTTTCTTT. Protein: CASSLGAVTEAFF. Drawing the rest from reference TRBV5-1 and TRBJ1-1, the complete variable domain is KAGVTQTPRYLIKTRGQQVTLSCSPISGHRSVSWYQQTPGQGLQFLFEYFSETQRNKGNFPGRFSGRQFSNSRSEMNVSTLELGDSALYLCASSLGAVTEAFFGQGTRLTVV.

The gene calls are TRBV6-1 and TRBJ1-5, with D possibly being TRBD1 (6 bases). V lost 6 bases to trimming and J lost 9 bases, with 15 bases between them. Germline-derived CDR1 and CDR2 are MNHNS and SASEGT. The CDR3 length is 13 residues. The CDR3, as DNA: TGTGCCAGCAGCGGTTGGGGGCAGGGGCCCCAGCATTTT. As protein: CASSGWGQGPQHF.

The chain carries TRBV7-3 and TRBJ1-1, with TRBD1 identical over 7 bases. The CDR3 length is 15 residues. V trimming: 5 bases; J trimming: 4 bases; junction bases outside the gene matches: 10. Per germline, CDR1 SGHTA and CDR2 FQGTGA. Written as DNA, the CDR3 is TGTGCCAGCAGCCATGACAGGGTCGGGGGCACTGAAGCTTTCTTT. It translates to CASSHDRVGGTEAFF.

The chain employs TRBV2 and TRBJ1-3; no firm D call. V lost 3 bases to trimming and J lost 4 bases, with 7 bases between them. The germline gives CDR1 SNHLY, CDR2 FYNNEI. CDR3 length: 13 amino acids. The CDR3 DNA reads TGTGCCAGCAGTGACCTCGCGGGAAACACCATATATTTT. As protein: CASSDLAGNTIYF.

V is TRBV29-1 and J is TRBJ2-7, with D perhaps TRBD2 (6 bases). The V gene's germline CDR1 is SQVTM and CDR2 ANQGSEA. The CDR3 runs 13 residues. Trimming took 4 bases from V and 4 from J, leaving 14 bases between them. CDR3 region: CSVVLSGLYEQYF. The CDR3 region has the DNA TGCAGCGTTGTCCTGAGCGGGTTATACGAGCAGTACTTC.